This TCR beta chain was sequenced in a study of blood T cell repertoires in COVID-19. Study summary: Italy, Spain and the United States were the sources of the convalescent and acute COVID-19 samples. PBMCs, B-cell-depleted T cells, or T cells were the source of the cDNA or gDNA that made up the material.

Original processing methods: For nucleated cells, counts were estimated from reference gene primer amplification. Clones were read by immunoSEQ multiplex PCR, and TCRdb kept only the in-frame ones, dropping some. Clone size and the V and J calls come from that table; the DNA yielded D and trimming. In the table there are about 220,000 clones, 84% of which are singletons. V was cut by 4 bases and J by 1 base, with 10 bases left in between. The germline CDR1 and CDR2 sequences are SGHTA and FQGNSA. This CDR3 spans 14 amino acids. Allocation to cohorts depended on clinical history reported by the participants.

The sequence was obtained from a woman between 40 and 55 years old who had recovered from COVID-19. Sequencing used PBMCs or T cells enriched from blood (not recorded which). V usage is TRBV7-2 and J usage is TRBJ1-1, with TRBD1 as a possible D gene (6 bases). The DNA for the CDR3 is TGTGCCAGCAGCTCGGGAGGGGGGAACACTGAAGCTTTCTTT. It encodes CASSSGGGNTEAFF.